The 9 T cell receptor beta chains given below trace back to one sample, sequenced in a study of cytomegalovirus exposure and HLA in healthy donors. Here immunoSEQ multiplex PCR was the method, and the copy in TCRdb shows in-frame clones only, minus some. This sample carries roughly 180,000 clones, over 65% of them seen once, and the ten largest clones take roughly 7.5%. Sequenced input: PBMCs. The receptors come from a man aged 18 to 30 in good health and CMV-seropositive.

This clone was detected once. This chain joins TRBV5-1 and TRBJ1-1; 7 nucleotides agree with TRBD1. Per germline, CDR1 SGHRS and CDR2 YFSETQ. With 4 bases clipped from V and 4 bases from J, the junction kept 7 bases outside the gene matches. The CDR3 is 14 amino acids. The CDR3 DNA is TGCGCCAGCAGCCCCGGCGGGGACAGCACTGAAGCTTTCTTT. It is translated as CASSPGGDSTEAFF. Together with reference TRBV5-1 and TRBJ1-1, the CDR3 gives the full variable domain: KAGVTQTPRYLIKTRGQQVTLSCSPISGHRSVSWYQQTPGQGLQFLFEYFSETQRNKGNFPGRFSGRQFSNSRSEMNVSTLELGDSALYLCASSPGGDSTEAFFGQGTRLTVV.

This chain uses TRBV29-1 with TRBJ2-5; D perhaps matches TRBD1 (5 bases). The V gene's germline CDR1 is SQVTM and CDR2 ANQGSEA. Trimming left V 4 bases short and J 7 bases short, with 19 bases between. This CDR3 has 14 residues. The CDR3 protein is CSVADTKRGATQYF. CDR3 sequence (DNA): TGCAGCGTTGCGGACACAAAAAGAGGAGCGACCCAGTACTTC. The variable domain in full, with the rest retrieved from reference TRBV29-1 and TRBJ2-5, is SAVISQKPSRDICQRGTSLTIQCQVDSQVTMMFWYRQQPGQSLTLIATANQGSEATYESGFVIDKFPISRPNLTFSTLTVSNMSPEDSSIYLCSVADTKRGATQYFGPGTRLLVL.

The chain links TRBV28 to TRBJ1-2; unclear D gene. Trimming removed 2 bases at V and 8 bases at J, with 15 bases between. This CDR3 contains 14 residues. Germline values: CDR1 MDHEN, CDR2 SYDVKM. The CDR3 is CASSLGLVGEGYTF. The CDR3 DNA sequence: TGTGCCAGCAGTTTAGGACTCGTAGGAGAGGGCTACACCTTC.

This chain uses TRBV15 with TRBJ1-2, with D perhaps TRBD1 (5 bases). CDR1 is LNHNV, CDR2 YYDKDF, per germline (reference sequence). This CDR3 is built from 13 residues. The V and J ends lost 0 bases and 8 bases respectively, with 10 bases between them. CDR3 DNA sequence: TGTGCCACCAGCAGAGAGGTGGGGCTCGGCTACACCTTC. Protein sequence: CATSREVGLGYTF.

This clone was counted between two and nine times. The chain recombines TRBV28 with TRBJ2-2, with D possibly being TRBD1 (6 bases). Trimming pared 7 bases from V and 0 bases from J, leaving 12 bases between. The germline V gene has CDR1 MDHEN and CDR2 SYDVKM. This CDR3 is 15 amino acids long. The CDR3 DNA sequence: TGTGCCAGCACCCTCGGGACATCGAACACCGGGGAGCTGTTTTTT. This gives the protein CASTLGTSNTGELFF.

In regard to this clone: Other DNA sequences of this sample code for an identical CDR3. The chain employs TRBV5-4 and TRBJ2-1, with 8 bases identical to TRBD2. This CDR3 has 15 amino acids. Looked up from germline, CDR1 is SGHNT and CDR2 is YYREEE (reference sequence). The V gene end was trimmed by 3 bases and the J gene end by 0 bases; junction bases not matched to a gene: 2. CDR3 sequence (DNA): TGTGCCAGCAGCTCGGCGGGGGGCTCCTACAATGAGCAGTTCTTC. It codes for CASSSAGGSYNEQFF.

This clone was counted only a few times. The J gene is TRBJ1-2, the V gene TRBV13; 7 positions match TRBD1. CDR3 length: 12 residues. CDR1 and CDR2 from the germline V gene are PRHDT and FYEKMQ (reference sequence). V shed 4 bases and J 13 bases; nucleotides not matched to a gene: 9. The CDR3 sequence: CASSSSDRVITF. The DNA of the CDR3 is TGTGCCAGCAGCTCATCCGACAGGGTAATCACCTTC. The variable domain in full, completed from reference TRBV13 and TRBJ1-2, reads AAGVIQSPRHLIKEKRETATLKCYPIPRHDTVYWYQQGPGQDPQFLISFYEKMQSDKGSIPDRFSAQQFSDYHSELNMSSLELGDSALYFCASSSSDRVITFGSGTRLTVV.

This chain joins TRBV6-6 and TRBJ2-1, with 7 bases identical to TRBD2. Looked up from germline, CDR1 is MNHNY and CDR2 is SVGAGI (reference sequence). This CDR3 has 16 residues. With V trimmed by 5 bases and J by 1 base, 8 bases remained unmatched. This CDR3 is CASSALSGESYNEQFF. CDR3 nucleotides: TGTGCCAGCAGTGCCCTGAGCGGGGAATCCTACAATGAGCAGTTCTTC.

With respect to this clone: Other DNA sequences in the sample encode the same CDR3. The rearrangement links TRBV20-1 to TRBJ2-1, with D unresolved. Germline-derived CDR1 and CDR2 are DFQATT and SNEGSKA (reference sequence). The V end lost 6 bases, the J end lost 4 bases, and 7 bases lay between the germline ends. This CDR3 has 11 amino acids. The CDR3 DNA sequence: TGCAGTGCGCCCCTATACAATGAGCAGTTCTTC. It yields the protein CSAPLYNEQFF.